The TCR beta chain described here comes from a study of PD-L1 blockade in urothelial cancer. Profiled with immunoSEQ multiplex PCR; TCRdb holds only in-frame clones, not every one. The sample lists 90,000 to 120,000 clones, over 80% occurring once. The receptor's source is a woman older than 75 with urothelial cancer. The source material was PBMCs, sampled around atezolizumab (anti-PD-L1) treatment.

The CDR3 DNA reads TGTGCCAGCAGTTTCGGACAATTTAGCAATCAGCCCCAGCATTTT. It codes for CASSFGQFSNQPQHF. The chain joins TRBV27 to TRBJ1-5, with a weak D call TRBD1 (5 bases). In germline, CDR1 is MNHEY, CDR2 SMNVEV (reference sequence). Trimming took 3 bases from V and 0 from J, leaving 9 bases between them. This CDR3 comprises 15 residues.